This T cell receptor beta chain appears in the sequencing data of a study of metastatic and nonmetastatic thyroid tumors. Study background: It was across blood and tumor or nodule tissue from malignant and benign thyroid patients that repertoires were compared.

TCRdb re-called clones from the PCR reads using MiXCR. Of 10,000 to 15,000 clones listed, over 10% are singletons. The entire patient cohort was treatment-naive prior to thyroid surgery. Trimming left V 8 bases short and J 10 bases short, with 12 bases between. The CDR3 has 11 residues. CDR1 MNHNS and CDR2 SASEGT come from the germline V gene. The origin of this receptor is a female donor with papillary thyroid cancer or a benign thyroid nodule (not recorded which). Some clones in this sample may be carry-over from other donors' samples. The specimen was blood. The J gene is TRBJ2-1, the V gene TRBV6-1, with D unclear. The DNA of the CDR3 is TGTGCCAGCTTGGCCGGCCGAGAGCAGTTCTTC. Translation gives CASLAGREQFF.